The subject of this entry is one T cell receptor beta chain. CDR1 is MRHNA, CDR2 SNTAGT, per germline. Between the trimmed V and J ends, which lost 10 bases and 6 bases, there was a span of 17 bases. The CDR3 is 13 amino acids. The data are from a study of CD8+CD57+ T cells in acquired aplastic anemia. The study profiled TCR beta VDJ and CDR3 using genomic DNA as template. Each CDR3 protein gets one entry after TCRdb re-called the reads with MiXCR. The table lists approximately 220,000 distinct CDR3 sequences, about 44% of them singletons. Flow cytometry had shown expanded CD8+CD57+ cells in the patients chosen for sequencing. There was no therapy given to any patient before the blood sampling took place.

The J gene is TRBJ2-3, the V gene TRBV6-4; D might be TRBD2 (6 bases). The sequenced sample consisted of sorted CD4+, CD8+, or CD8+CD57+ T cells (not recorded which) from PBMCs. The TCR comes from a human donor with aplastic anemia. CDR3 loop: CATTGEVSDTQYF. The CDR3 nucleotides read TGTGCCACAACCGGGGAGGTCTCCGATACGCAGTATTTT.